Following are 22 T cell receptor beta chains from one sample sequenced in a study of HIV-infected patients and healthy controls. No cell fractionation was done, so the repertoire covers all unsorted peripheral blood T cells. cDNA was made from around 0.5 ug RNA using alpha and beta constant primers. Separate chain-specific third strand synthesis with multiplexing indices produced the alpha and beta libraries. MiXCR was run by TCRdb on the 5' RACE reads, yielding one entry per CDR3 protein. The sample has 18,000 or so distinct CDR3 sequences, about 9% seen once; the top ten hold 6% to 7%. The sequencing input was blood. The receptors stem from an adult in good health.

This clonotype was recorded many times. The chain combines TRBV4-2 with TRBJ2-3; D is ambiguous. The V and J ends lost 2 bases and 0 bases respectively, with 15 bases between them. The length of the CDR3 is 17 residues. Germline V gene sequence: CDR1 LGHNA, CDR2 YNFKEQ. In DNA, the CDR3 is TGTGCCAGCAGCCAACAGAGGCAACTAACTAGCACAGATACGCAGTATTTT. This gives the protein CASSQQRQLTSTDTQYF.

This clonotype was observed at least ten times. The V call is TRBV7-9, the J call TRBJ1-5, with TRBD1 identical over 9 bases. Trimming cost V 0 bases and J 5 bases; bases outside gene matches: 11. Germline CDR1 is SEHNR and CDR2 is FQNEAQ (reference sequence). The CDR3 covers 18 residues. CDR3 bases: TGTGCCAGCAGCTTAGCCCGGGACAGGGAAACAAGGGATCAGCCCCAGCATTTT. It codes for CASSLARDRETRDQPQHF. Using reference TRBV7-9 and TRBJ1-5 for the parts outside the CDR3, the full variable domain is DTGVSQNPRHKITKRGQNVTFRCDPISEHNRLYWYRQTLGQGPEFLTYFQNEAQLEKSRLLSDRFSAERPKGSFSTLEIQRTEQGDSAMYLCASSLARDRETRDQPQHFGDGTRLSIL.

By share, this clonotype counts as medium-sized. The gene calls are TRBV6-5 and TRBJ2-1; tentative D call: TRBD1 (6 bases). The V end lost 5 bases, the J end lost 5 bases, and 13 bases lay between the germline ends. This CDR3 comprises 14 residues. Germline assignment: CDR1 MNHEY and CDR2 SVGAGI. The CDR3: CASSQIRGHNEQFF. As DNA, the CDR3 is TGTGCCAGCAGTCAGATCAGGGGCCACAATGAGCAGTTCTTC.

This clonotype was seen repeatedly, ten times or more. The chain recombines TRBV7-6 with TRBJ2-3, with unresolved D. V dropped 5 bases and J dropped 6 bases, with 12 bases sitting between them. The CDR3 spans 13 residues. Looked up from germline, CDR1 is SGHVS and CDR2 is FNYEAQ. CDR3 region: CASSHPLEDTQYF. CDR3 bases: TGTGCCAGCAGCCACCCCCTTGAGGATACGCAGTATTTT.

The chain links TRBV6-5 to TRBJ2-5; no clear D gene. The CDR3 has 12 residues. V lost 6 bases and J 4 bases, leaving 9 bases between the germline ends. Germline V gene data show CDR1 as MNHEY and CDR2 as SVGAGI. The chain's CDR3 is CASSHDRETQYF. CDR3 bases: TGTGCCAGCAGCCACGACCGAGAGACCCAGTACTTC.

This clonotype showed up many times. The gene calls are TRBV6-5 and TRBJ2-1; TRBD2 aligns across 11 bases. V was pared by 0 bases and J by 9 bases, with 4 bases of the junction left unmatched. This CDR3 spans 15 amino acids. The germline CDR1 and CDR2 sequences are MNHEY and SVGAGI. The CDR3 reads CASSYSSGRASEQFF. The CDR3 region has the DNA TGTGCCAGCAGTTACTCTAGCGGGAGGGCTAGTGAGCAGTTCTTC.

This clonotype was seen ten or more times. The V call is TRBV30, the J call TRBJ1-1; D remains ambiguous. This CDR3 comprises 11 residues. Germline CDR1 GTSNPN, CDR2 SVGIG (reference sequence). V dropped 2 bases and J dropped 4 bases, with 5 bases sitting between them. The CDR3 nucleotides read TGTGCCTGGAGTTCTGGCACTGAAGCTTTCTTT. Protein product: CAWSSGTEAFF.

This clonotype occurred many times. The DNA of the CDR3 is TGTGCCAGCAGCCCCGTTGGAGGGCTTGAGCAGTTCTTC. The encoded protein is CASSPVGGLEQFF. V is TRBV7-2 and J is TRBJ2-1, with TRBD2 as a possible D gene (6 bases). The germline gives CDR1 SGHTA, CDR2 FQGNSA. The CDR3 is 13 amino acids. V lost 5 bases and J 9 bases, leaving 14 bases between the germline ends.

This clonotype rates as medium-sized. This chain joins TRBV6-2 or TRBV6-3 and TRBJ1-5; no clear D. CDR1 is MNHEY, CDR2 SVGEGT, per germline. The CDR3 spans 17 residues. The germline V and J ends were trimmed by 5 bases and 0 bases, with 17 bases remaining between them. CDR3: CASSLPRAGYSNQPQHF. CDR3 in DNA: TGTGCCAGCAGTCTCCCCCGTGCGGGATATAGCAATCAGCCCCAGCATTTT.

This clonotype was detected ten times or more. CDR3 sequence reads: CASTRKRGPLGGSHTDTQYF. Here the CDR3 DNA reads TGTGCCAGCACTCGAAAAAGGGGGCCCCTTGGCGGGAGCCACACAGATACGCAGTATTTT. The chain uses TRBV12-3 or TRBV12-4 and TRBJ2-3; D may match TRBD1 or TRBD2 (7 bases each). The CDR3 is 20 amino acids. Trimming shortened V by 7 bases and J by 2 bases, and 31 bases separated the two germline ends.

This clonotype is classed as medium-sized. The CDR3, as DNA: TGTGCCAGCACTTTTCGGACTAGCGTGCCGACGAGGGAAGAGACCCAGTACTTC. Protein sequence: CASTFRTSVPTREETQYF. The rearrangement joins TRBV28 to TRBJ2-5; 9 bases match TRBD2. This CDR3 region has 18 residues. The V and J ends lost 7 bases and 3 bases, in that order; junction bases with no gene match: 18. CDR1 is MDHEN, CDR2 SYDVKM, per germline. Full variable domain (remainder filled in from reference TRBV28 and TRBJ2-5): DVKVTQSSRYLVKRTGEKVFLECVQDMDHENMFWYRQDPGLGLRLIYFSYDVKMKEKGDIPEGYSVSREKKERFSLILESASTNQTSMYLCASTFRTSVPTREETQYFGPGTRLLVL.

This clonotype appeared a few times. J is TRBJ1-1 and V is TRBV9; D is possibly TRBD1 (6 bases). V lost 3 bases to trimming and J lost 5 bases, with 11 bases between them. The germline gives CDR1 SGDLS, CDR2 YYNGEE. The CDR3 sequence is 13 residues long. CDR3 in DNA: TGTGCCAGCAGCGGTCTACAGGGAACTGAAGCTTTCTTT. Its protein is CASSGLQGTEAFF.

The genes are TRBV2 and TRBJ1-4; maybe TRBD1 (5 bases). The CDR3 is 13 amino acids. CDR1 and CDR2 (germline): SNHLY, FYNNEI. V lost 7 bases, J lost 4 bases, and 10 bases lay in between. The CDR3 DNA follows: TGTGCCAGCAAAGGGGCCCTTAATGAAAAACTGTTTTTT. It yields the protein CASKGALNEKLFF.

This clonotype has a handful of counts. Mismatch with germline at one junction end may stem from a read error. The V and J genes are TRBV6-5 and TRBJ2-3; TRBD1 matches at 10 bases. The germline V gene has CDR1 MNHEY and CDR2 SVGAGI. This CDR3 is built from 9 residues. DNA for the CDR3: TGTGCCACTTCGGGACAGGGGAAATTT. As protein: CATSGQGKF.

The sample holds many counts of this clonotype. This chain connects TRBV5-4 to TRBJ2-7, with TRBD2 matching 7 bases. V shed 0 bases and J 7 bases; nucleotides not matched to a gene: 13. CDR1 SGHNT and CDR2 YYREEE come from the germline V gene (reference sequence). CDR3 size: 16 residues. The CDR3 region has the DNA TGTGCCAGCAGCTTGGGGGCCGGGACTACCCCCCGGGAGCAGTACTTC. This gives the protein CASSLGAGTTPREQYF. Drawing the rest from reference TRBV5-4 and TRBJ2-7, the complete variable domain is ETGVTQSPTHLIKTRGQQVTLRCSSQSGHNTVSWYQQALGQGPQFIFQYYREEENGRGNFPPRFSGLQFPNYSSELNVNALELDDSALYLCASSLGAGTTPREQYFGPGTRLTVT.

This clonotype was observed many times. The chain recombines TRBV12-3 or TRBV12-4 with TRBJ2-7, with D possibly TRBD1 on 6 matching bases. V gave up 6 bases and J gave up 2 bases, with 17 bases separating them. The length of the CDR3 is 15 residues. The CDR3 is CASSQSSGQPYEQYF. The DNA of the CDR3 is TGTGCCAGCAGCCAATCCTCTGGACAGCCCTACGAGCAGTACTTC.

CDR3 protein: CASSLGQGIGYTF. Written as DNA, the CDR3 is TGCGCCAGCAGCTTGGGGCAGGGGATCGGCTACACCTTC. The chain couples TRBV5-1 to TRBJ1-2; D possibly corresponds to TRBD1 (6 bases). Trimming cost V 0 bases and J 8 bases, with 11 bases left between them. Germline V CDR1 and CDR2: SGHRS, YFSETQ. CDR3 length: 13 residues.

This clonotype appeared many times. The chain's CDR3 is CASSLGQGFTEAFF. In nucleotides, the CDR3 is TGTGCCAGCAGCTTAGGGCAGGGGTTCACTGAAGCTTTCTTT. V is TRBV7-2 and J is TRBJ1-1; D is perhaps TRBD1 (6 bases). The CDR3 contains 14 residues. With 1 base removed from V and 4 bases from J, the gap between germline ends came to 10 bases. Per the germline V gene, CDR1 is SGHTA and CDR2 is FQGNSA.

In this sample, this clonotype turned up many times. The chain is built from TRBV6-2 or TRBV6-3 and TRBJ2-2; D might be TRBD1 or TRBD2, each matching 5 bases. V was cut by 7 bases and J by 4 bases, with 13 bases left in between. This CDR3 comprises 14 residues. CDR1 and CDR2 from the germline V gene are MNHEY and SVGEGT. CDR3 sequence: CASTSWGSTGELFF. In DNA form, the CDR3 reads TGTGCCAGCACCTCCTGGGGGAGCACCGGGGAGCTGTTTTTT.

This clonotype has a count of ten or more. This rearrangement joins TRBV12-3 or TRBV12-4 to TRBJ2-1, with TRBD2 matching 7 bases. Trimming at V came to 1 base and at J to 4 bases, leaving 7 bases not matched to a gene. CDR3 length equals 16 residues. This chain's CDR3 is CASSLETSSSYNEQFF. The CDR3 nucleotides read TGTGCCAGCAGTTTAGAGACTAGCTCCTCGTACAATGAGCAGTTCTTC.

The rearrangement joins TRBV6-4 to TRBJ1-1, with TRBD1 identical over 7 bases. V was clipped by 1 base and J by 11 bases; unmatched bases: 7. The CDR3 covers 13 residues. Per the germline V gene, CDR1 is MRHNA and CDR2 is SNTAGT. This CDR3 reads CASSDYKTGPAFF. CDR3 nucleotide sequence: TGTGCCAGCAGTGACTATAAGACAGGGCCCGCTTTCTTT.

This clonotype was picked up a small number of times. The gene calls are TRBV12-3 or TRBV12-4 and TRBJ1-5; no firm D call. Trimming stripped 5 bases from V and 6 bases from J, with 14 bases between. CDR3 length equals 14 residues. The DNA for the CDR3 is TGTGCCAGCAGTAACAACGAGGGTAGTCAGCCCCAGCATTTT. This translates into CASSNNEGSQPQHF.